These 22 T cell receptor beta chains share one sample of origin, sequenced in a study of shared clonotypes between healthy human individuals (dated by TCRdb to the early 2020s). Receptors were amplified or captured by the immunoSEQ multiplex PCR assay. The table was pulled from immuneACCESS by TCRdb, which kept in-frame rearrangements only. Such tables lose some clones; where checked, under half of the loss comes from unresolved V genes, and the rest has no known cause. The sample table contains millions of clones; only one count was recorded for around 90% of them. The top ten clonotypes cover about 0.13% of the sample. Sequencing was done on a sample of naive CD4+ T cells sorted from blood. In light of the paper, this sample's cell subset or site label describes: CD45RA+ positively selected. Receptors originate from a man younger than 35 in good health.

The rearrangement uses TRBV6-5 and TRBJ1-6; D is unclear. The CDR3 sequence is 13 residues long. The germline V gene encodes CDR1 MNHEY and CDR2 SVGAGI. V shed 7 bases and J shed 9 bases, with 13 bases lying between them. The CDR3 sequence: CASMRGEGSPLHF. The CDR3 bases are TGTGCCAGCATGCGGGGTGAGGGTTCACCCCTCCACTTT.

The chain joins TRBV6-5 to TRBJ1-2, with TRBD1 identical over 8 bases. CDR3 length: 12 residues. The germline CDR1 and CDR2 sequences are MNHEY and SVGAGI. The ends lost 7 bases at V and 3 bases at J; junction bases unmatched: 1. CDR3 coding DNA: TGTGCCAGCAAACAGGGGGACTATGGCTACACCTTC. Amino acids: CASKQGDYGYTF.

This rearrangement joins TRBV5-1 to TRBJ2-7; perhaps D is TRBD1 or TRBD2 (5 bases each). Germline V gene data show CDR1 as SGHRS and CDR2 as YFSETQ. This CDR3 has 18 amino acids. Trimming removed 4 bases at V and 9 bases at J, with 32 bases between. The CDR3 DNA is TGCGCCAGCAGCCTGGGGCCAGCGGCAGGGAGTGGTCAGAACGGGCAGTACTTC. It yields the protein CASSLGPAAGSGQNGQYF. Looking up the rest from reference TRBV5-1 and TRBJ2-7 gives the full variable domain: KAGVTQTPRYLIKTRGQQVTLSCSPISGHRSVSWYQQTPGQGLQFLFEYFSETQRNKGNFPGRFSGRQFSNSRSEMNVSTLELGDSALYLCASSLGPAAGSGQNGQYFGPGTRLTVT.

J is TRBJ2-3 and V is TRBV5-6; 8 bases agree with TRBD1. The trim removed 4 bases at V and 2 bases at J, leaving 18 bases unmatched. The CDR3 covers 19 residues. Germline lookup yields CDR1 SGHDT and CDR2 YYEEEE. The DNA for the CDR3 is TGTGCCAGCAGCGTGGACAGGGTGTTAAATTGGATCTACACAGATACGCAGTATTTT. This gives the protein CASSVDRVLNWIYTDTQYF. Full variable domain (rest looked up from reference TRBV5-6 and TRBJ2-3): DAGVTQSPTHLIKTRGQQVTLRCSPKSGHDTVSWYQQALGQGPQFIFQYYEEEERQRGNFPDRFSGHQFPNYSSELNVNALLLGDSALYLCASSVDRVLNWIYTDTQYFGPGTRLTVL.

The CDR3 is CSVERYQGALNEQFF. The CDR3 DNA reads TGCAGCGTTGAGAGATACCAGGGGGCCCTCAATGAGCAGTTCTTC. V is TRBV29-1 and J is TRBJ2-1, with 8 nucleotides matching TRBD1. The trim removed 3 bases at V and 6 bases at J, leaving 10 bases unmatched. Germline V gene sequence: CDR1 SQVTM, CDR2 ANQGSEA. The CDR3 is made up of 15 amino acids.

About this clone itself: Other DNA sequences from this sample encode an identical CDR3 as well. The chain joins TRBV30 to TRBJ1-5; D remains unclear. The CDR3 has 13 residues. Per the germline V gene, CDR1 is GTSNPN and CDR2 is SVGIG (reference sequence). V gave up 0 bases and J gave up 4 bases, with 7 bases separating them. CDR3 sequence (DNA): TGTGCCTGGAGTGTAAGTCGGAATCAGCCCCAGCATTTT. It is translated as CAWSVSRNQPQHF.

The chain recombines TRBV7-2 with TRBJ2-1, with D possibly being TRBD2 (6 bases). Germline assignment: CDR1 SGHTA and CDR2 FQGNSA. CDR3 length: 16 residues. Trimming shortened V by 5 bases and J by 0 bases, and 14 bases separated the two germline ends. The CDR3 nucleotides are TGTGCCAGCAGCCCTCCCGACGGGAGCTCCTACAATGAGCAGTTCTTC. Translated, it gives CASSPPDGSSYNEQFF.

The sample holds one count of this clone. The identical CDR3 is also encoded by other nucleotide sequences in the sample. The CDR3 DNA reads TGTGCCAGCAGTTACTCAGGGGGCGAGCAGTACTTC. It encodes CASSYSGGEQYF. The chain joins TRBV6-5 to TRBJ2-7; TRBD1 is a possible D gene (6 bases). V dropped 0 bases and J dropped 6 bases, with 6 bases sitting between them. CDR1 is MNHEY, CDR2 SVGAGI, per germline. The CDR3 runs to 12 residues.

As concerns this clone: Other DNA variants within this sample encode the same CDR3. CDR3 sequence (DNA): TGCGCCAGCAGCTTGGAGGACTCTGGAAACACCATATATTTT. Translated, it gives CASSLEDSGNTIYF. The chain employs TRBV5-1 and TRBJ1-3; D not resolved. The CDR3 is 14 residues long. Between the trimmed V and J ends, which lost 0 bases and 0 bases, there was a span of 4 bases. The germline V gene has CDR1 SGHRS and CDR2 YFSETQ.

This clone was detected only a few times. Other DNA sequences within the sample encode an identical CDR3. The rearrangement links TRBV10-2 to TRBJ1-2, with TRBD1 matching 8 bases. With V trimmed by 2 bases and J by 8 bases, 4 bases remained unmatched. Germline V gives CDR1 WSHSY, CDR2 SAAADI. The CDR3 totals 13 residues. The CDR3 nucleotides read TGCGCCAGCAGTGAGCCCGGACAGGGCGGCTACACCTTC. It encodes CASSEPGQGGYTF.

This chain links TRBV7-2 with TRBJ1-4; no reliable D call. This CDR3 spans 13 amino acids. CDR1 and CDR2 from the germline V gene are SGHTA and FQGNSA. V lost 1 base, J lost 8 bases, and 8 bases lay in between. For the CDR3, the DNA is TGTGCCAGCAGCTTAGATAAATTCGAAAAACTGTTTTTT. Translation gives CASSLDKFEKLFF. Full variable domain (missing parts from reference TRBV7-2 and TRBJ1-4): GAGVSQSPSNKVTEKGKDVELRCDPISGHTALYWYRQSLGQGLEFLIYFQGNSAPDKSGLPSDRFSAERTGGSVSTLTIQRTQQEDSAVYLCASSLDKFEKLFFGSGTQLSVL.

The CDR3, as DNA: TGCAGCGTTGTACTAGGGGGCACAGATACGCAGTATTTT. Protein product: CSVVLGGTDTQYF. The V gene is TRBV29-1, the J gene TRBJ2-3; the D gene could be TRBD1 or TRBD2 (5 bases each). Between the trimmed V and J ends, which lost 4 bases and 1 base, there was a span of 9 bases. Germline V gene data show CDR1 as SQVTM and CDR2 as ANQGSEA. The CDR3 totals 13 residues.

CDR3 bases: TGTGCCAGCAGTTTAACGGGCTCAGGGGGAGGCTACGAGCAGTACTTC. Translated, it gives CASSLTGSGGGYEQYF. The chain carries TRBV28 and TRBJ2-7, with a possible D match to TRBD1 (7 bases). Between the trimmed V and J ends, which lost 2 bases and 3 bases, there was a span of 17 bases. The CDR3 totals 16 residues. Germline-derived CDR1 and CDR2 are MDHEN and SYDVKM. Together with reference TRBV28 and TRBJ2-7, the CDR3 gives the full variable domain: DVKVTQSSRYLVKRTGEKVFLECVQDMDHENMFWYRQDPGLGLRLIYFSYDVKMKEKGDIPEGYSVSREKKERFSLILESASTNQTSMYLCASSLTGSGGGYEQYFGPGTRLTVT.

The chain has TRBV6-6 and TRBJ1-2, with 8 nucleotides matching TRBD1. Per germline, CDR1 MNHNY and CDR2 SVGAGI (reference sequence). After removal of 2 bases from V and 4 bases from J, the junction contained 6 bases not matched to a gene. CDR3 length: 15 amino acids. This CDR3 reads CASSYTSGGVYGYTF. For the CDR3, the DNA is TGTGCCAGCAGTTACACCTCAGGGGGCGTCTATGGCTACACCTTC.

The rearrangement joins TRBV7-9 to TRBJ2-5; no clear D gene. The CDR3 is 15 amino acids. The ends were cut back, 5 bases at V and 4 bases at J, with 17 bases in the middle. The V gene's germline CDR1 is SEHNR and CDR2 FQNEAQ (reference sequence). Here the CDR3 reads CASSPVQASRETQYF. The CDR3, as DNA: TGTGCCAGCAGCCCTGTCCAGGCCTCCCGAGAGACCCAGTACTTC.

The rearrangement joins TRBV29-1 to TRBJ2-1; D could derive from TRBD1 or TRBD2 (5 bases each). Trimming took 1 base from V and 1 from J, leaving 14 bases between them. The CDR3 totals 16 residues. Germline V CDR1 and CDR2: SQVTM, ANQGSEA. This CDR3 reads CSVEGSIGASYNEQFF. Here the CDR3 DNA reads TGCAGCGTTGAAGGTTCTATCGGGGCTTCCTACAATGAGCAGTTCTTC.

The chain couples TRBV11-3 to TRBJ2-5, with D perhaps TRBD2 (6 bases). Trimming left V 5 bases short and J 4 bases short, with 11 bases between. The germline V gene has CDR1 SGHNT and CDR2 YENEEA. The CDR3 spans 13 residues. The CDR3 is CASSRGGLETQYF. CDR3 DNA: TGTGCCAGCAGCCGAGGAGGGCTAGAGACCCAGTACTTC.

DNA for the CDR3: TGTGCCAGTAGTATATTGGGGGTCGGCACTGAAGCTTTCTTT. As protein: CASSILGVGTEAFF. The rearrangement links TRBV19 to TRBJ1-1, with D perhaps TRBD1 (5 bases). The germline V gene has CDR1 LNHDA and CDR2 SQIVND (reference sequence). The CDR3 contains 14 residues. Trimming took 2 bases from V and 4 from J, leaving 11 bases between them.

The genes are TRBV5-1 and TRBJ2-3; D might be TRBD1 or TRBD2, each matching 5 bases. Trimming removed 6 bases at V and 2 bases at J, with 13 bases between. Germline V gene lookup returns CDR1 SGHRS and CDR2 YFSETQ. The CDR3 runs 14 residues. CDR3 coding DNA: TGCGCCAGCAAATTTCCGGGGACCACAGATACGCAGTATTTT. This gives the protein CASKFPGTTDTQYF. Full variable domain (rest looked up from reference TRBV5-1 and TRBJ2-3): KAGVTQTPRYLIKTRGQQVTLSCSPISGHRSVSWYQQTPGQGLQFLFEYFSETQRNKGNFPGRFSGRQFSNSRSEMNVSTLELGDSALYLCASKFPGTTDTQYFGPGTRLTVL.

The V and J genes are TRBV5-6 and TRBJ1-4, with 7 nucleotides matching TRBD1. In germline, CDR1 is SGHDT, CDR2 YYEEEE. V lost 4 bases, J lost 4 bases, and 4 bases stayed unmatched. The CDR3 extends over 14 amino acids. CDR3 region: CASSRGQNNEKLFF. CDR3 nucleotide sequence: TGTGCCAGCAGCCGGGGACAGAATAATGAAAAACTGTTTTTT.

This rearrangement joins TRBV10-3 to TRBJ1-2; D ambiguous. The CDR3 extends over 13 amino acids. Trimming removed 6 bases at V and 4 bases at J, with 12 bases between. Germline V CDR1 and CDR2: ENHRY, SYGVKD. The CDR3 spells CAISPDTPYGYTF. CDR3 DNA sequence: TGTGCCATCAGCCCAGACACTCCCTATGGCTACACCTTC.

The chain uses TRBV29-1 and TRBJ1-1, with 9 bases that match TRBD1. The germline V gene has CDR1 SQVTM and CDR2 ANQGSEA. Germline trimming cut 7 bases from V and 8 bases from J; bases unmatched to any gene: 11. CDR3 length: 13 amino acids. The CDR3, as DNA: TGCAGCGCGGCCGGGACAGGGCCCCCGGAAGCTTTCTTT. This translates into CSAAGTGPPEAFF.